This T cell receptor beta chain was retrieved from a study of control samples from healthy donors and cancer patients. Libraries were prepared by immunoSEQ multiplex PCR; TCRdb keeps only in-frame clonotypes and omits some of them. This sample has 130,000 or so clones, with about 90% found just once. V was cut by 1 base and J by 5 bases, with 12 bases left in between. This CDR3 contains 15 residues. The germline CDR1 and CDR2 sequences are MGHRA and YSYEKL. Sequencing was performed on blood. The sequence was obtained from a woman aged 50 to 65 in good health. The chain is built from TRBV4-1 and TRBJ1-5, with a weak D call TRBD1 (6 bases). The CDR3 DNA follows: TGCGCCAGCAGCCAAGTGTACAGGGCGCATCAGCCCCAGCATTTT. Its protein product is CASSQVYRAHQPQHF.